This TCR beta chain was sequenced during a study of OX40 agonist ivuxolimab in advanced cancers. Overall study findings and caveats: Both blood CD4+ and CD8+ T cells showed clonal growth by week 6 at 0.1 to 3.0 mg/kg. In general, CD8+ T cells held more expanded clones than CD4+ did, on average.

Libraries were prepared by immunoSEQ multiplex PCR; TCRdb keeps only in-frame clonotypes and omits some of them. The table has 95,000 to 150,000 clones, over 85% seen once. Germline V gene sequence: CDR1 MDHEN, CDR2 SYDVKM. The V and J ends lost 5 bases and 10 bases, in that order; junction bases with no gene match: 14. This CDR3 region has 16 residues. As regards this clone: No antigen is known for it.

This clonotype was obtained from an adult with an advanced solid tumor such as melanoma, head and neck, liver or kidney cancer. This chain links TRBV28 with TRBJ2-1, with TRBD2 matching 10 bases. Source: CD4+ or CD8+ T cells sorted from blood, taken in a trial of the OX40 agonist ivuxolimab. The CDR3 region has the DNA TGTGCCAGCAGTCTTGTCTCCCCTAGCGGGAGATGGGAGCAGTTCTTC. Its translation is CASSLVSPSGRWEQFF. The full variable domain, in which reference TRBV28 and TRBJ2-1 provide the parts outside the CDR3, is DVKVTQSSRYLVKRTGEKVFLECVQDMDHENMFWYRQDPGLGLRLIYFSYDVKMKEKGDIPEGYSVSREKKERFSLILESASTNQTSMYLCASSLVSPSGRWEQFFGPGTRLTVL.